The 22 T cell receptor beta chains listed next were all sequenced from one sample in a study of blood T cell repertoires in COVID-19. Assay used: immunoSEQ multiplex PCR; TCRdb lists only in-frame clones, some missing. The sample has under 70,000 clones, more than 70% seen once. Sequenced sample: PBMCs or T cells enriched from blood (not recorded which). All receptors come from a middle-aged woman who had recovered from COVID-19.

This chain joins TRBV7-2 and TRBJ2-3; 7 nucleotides agree with TRBD2. Trimming cost V 5 bases and J 2 bases; bases outside gene matches: 7. The CDR3 contains 15 residues. Germline CDR1 is SGHTA and CDR2 is FQGNSA. This CDR3 is CASSLTSAYTDTQYF. Written as DNA, the CDR3 is TGTGCCAGCAGCCTAACTAGCGCTTACACAGATACGCAGTATTTT.

J is TRBJ1-2 and V is TRBV5-1, with 7 bases fitting TRBD1. This CDR3 contains 13 residues. Germline CDR1 and CDR2: SGHRS and YFSETQ. V lost 3 bases, J lost 5 bases, and 4 bases stayed unmatched. CDR3 amino acids: CASSSGTEYGYTF. In nucleotides, the CDR3 is TGCGCCAGCAGCTCCGGGACAGAGTATGGCTACACCTTC.

Here the CDR3 reads CASSLAGGRPYEQYF. The CDR3 bases are TGCGCCAGCAGCTTGGCGGGGGGTAGGCCCTACGAGCAGTACTTC. V gene TRBV5-1 combines with J gene TRBJ2-7; the match to TRBD2 covers 7 bases. The CDR3 extends over 15 amino acids. Per germline, CDR1 SGHRS and CDR2 YFSETQ. Losses at the gene ends were 0 bases for V and 2 bases for J; bases not matched to a gene: 5.

V usage is TRBV18 and J usage is TRBJ1-5, with TRBD1 as a possible D gene (6 bases). V was clipped by 4 bases and J by 6 bases, with 16 bases between them. Germline V gene data show CDR1 as KGHSH and CDR2 as LQKENI. The CDR3 covers 15 residues. Here the CDR3 reads CASSRAGDYSQPQHF. As DNA, the CDR3 is TGTGCCAGCTCACGGGCAGGGGATTATTCTCAGCCCCAGCATTTT. The complete variable domain, with remaining parts taken from reference TRBV18 and TRBJ1-5, reads NAGVMQNPRHLVRRRGQEARLRCSPMKGHSHVYWYRQLPEEGLKFMVYLQKENIIDESGMPKERFSAEFPKEGPSILRIQQVVRGDSAAYFCASSRAGDYSQPQHFGDGTRLSIL.

About this clone: Because the CDR3's place on the DNA is in doubt, the DNA is left out and the CDR3 is given as listed by TCRdb. V and J are TRBV4-1 and TRBJ1-2; the table's D call, TRBD1, has no DNA check behind it. Including both end residues, the CDR3 is 16 amino acids long. Germline V gives CDR1 MGHRA, CDR2 YSYEKL. CDR3 residues: CASSNEQTVFGEGYTF.

The CDR3 protein is CASSESLSGSYEQYF. In DNA, the CDR3 is TGTGCCAGCAGTGAATCCCTTAGCGGCTCCTACGAGCAGTACTTC. The chain joins TRBV6-1 to TRBJ2-7, with D perhaps matching TRBD2 (6 bases). Germline V lookup: CDR1 MNHNS, CDR2 SASEGT. The CDR3 is 15 amino acids. Trimming removed 2 bases at V and 0 bases at J, with 11 bases between.

This chain links TRBV9 with TRBJ2-1; TRBD2 matches at 8 bases. The V gene end was trimmed by 4 bases and the J gene end by 0 bases; junction bases not matched to a gene: 3. This CDR3 region has 15 residues. From germline, CDR1 is SGDLS and CDR2 YYNGEE. As DNA, the CDR3 is TGTGCCAGCAGCTTGAGCGGGAGCTCCTACAATGAGCAGTTCTTC. Translated, it gives CASSLSGSSYNEQFF.

CDR3 amino acids: CASSLMGSTGAEAFF. CDR3 sequence (DNA): TGTGCCAGCAGTTTAATGGGGAGTACGGGCGCTGAAGCTTTCTTT. The rearrangement joins TRBV27 to TRBJ1-1; D remains unclear. The CDR3 runs to 15 residues. The germline V gene has CDR1 MNHEY and CDR2 SMNVEV (reference sequence). Trimming left V 2 bases short and J 6 bases short, with 16 bases between.

The chain carries TRBV2 and TRBJ2-2; 8 bases are shared with TRBD1. This CDR3 is 15 amino acids long. J was trimmed by 6 bases and V by 1 base; bases with no gene match: 4. CDR1 and CDR2 (germline): SNHLY, FYNNEI. CDR3 residues: CASSEVQTGAGELFF. The CDR3 bases are TGTGCCAGCAGTGAAGTGCAGACAGGGGCCGGGGAGCTGTTTTTT. Full variable domain (rest looked up from reference TRBV2 and TRBJ2-2): EPEVTQTPSHQVTQMGQEVILRCVPISNHLYFYWYRQILGQKVEFLVSFYNNEISEKSEIFDDQFSVERPDGSNFTLKIRSTKLEDSAMYFCASSEVQTGAGELFFGEGSRLTVL.

This chain joins TRBV18 and TRBJ2-3, with TRBD1 identical over 8 bases. The J segment lost 6 bases and the V segment lost 3 bases, leaving 5 bases of the junction unmatched. Germline values: CDR1 KGHSH, CDR2 LQKENI. The CDR3 consists of 14 residues. DNA of the CDR3: TGTGCCAGCTCACCGTACAGGGGGGTGGATACGCAGTATTTT. It encodes CASSPYRGVDTQYF.

The chain couples TRBV19 to TRBJ1-1; D possibly corresponds to TRBD1 (6 bases). The CDR3 consists of 12 residues. CDR1 LNHDA and CDR2 SQIVND come from the germline V gene (reference sequence). Trimming removed 2 bases at V and 10 bases at J, with 11 bases between. For the CDR3, the DNA is TGTGCCAGTAGTATACAGCAGGGGACAGCTTTCTTT. Protein sequence: CASSIQQGTAFF.

The CDR3 sequence: CASSSPSGVSREQYF. CDR3 nucleotide sequence: TGTGCCAGCAGCTCCCCCAGCGGGGTGTCCCGCGAGCAGTACTTC. The V call is TRBV5-4, the J call TRBJ2-7; 7 bases map to TRBD2. This CDR3 has 15 residues. The V gene's germline CDR1 is SGHNT and CDR2 YYREEE (reference sequence). Losses at the gene ends were 3 bases for V and 6 bases for J; bases not matched to a gene: 12.

The chain has TRBV14 and TRBJ1-2; 7 bases match TRBD1. CDR1 and CDR2 (germline): SGHDN, FVKESK. V shed 0 bases and J 6 bases; nucleotides not matched to a gene: 10. The CDR3 loop spans 16 amino acids. The CDR3 loop reads CASSQDPPGTEDGYTF. For the CDR3, the DNA is TGTGCCAGCAGCCAAGATCCCCCGGGGACAGAGGATGGCTACACCTTC.

The chain has TRBV4-1 and TRBJ1-3; TRBD1 aligns across 10 bases. Germline V gene data show CDR1 as MGHRA and CDR2 as YSYEKL. After removal of 6 bases from V and 9 bases from J, the junction contained 14 bases not matched to a gene. The CDR3 runs 16 residues. The CDR3 region is CASSQRGGQGQGTIYF. CDR3 nucleotide sequence: TGCGCCAGCAGTCAACGCGGGGGACAGGGGCAAGGCACCATATATTTT.

The chain employs TRBV6-5 and TRBJ1-2, with 8 positions matching TRBD1. Trimming took 5 bases from V and 6 from J; bases not matched to a gene: 2. The CDR3 has 12 amino acids. The V gene's germline CDR1 is MNHEY and CDR2 SVGAGI. The CDR3 bases are TGTGCCAGCAGTCCGACAGGGGATGGCTACACCTTC. Its translation is CASSPTGDGYTF.

V usage is TRBV3-1 (or the pseudogene TRBV3-2) and J usage is TRBJ1-4, with a tentative D call TRBD1 (5 bases). The CDR3 runs to 14 residues. Trimming removed 3 bases from V and 6 bases from J, with 11 bases in between. Germline CDR1 reads LGHDT; CDR2 reads YNNKEL (reference sequence). As DNA, the CDR3 is TGTGCCAGCAGCCACAACCGGGGGGATGAAAAACTGTTTTTT. Translated, it gives CASSHNRGDEKLFF.

This clone has more than one count but fewer than ten. CDR3 sequence: CASSSILNTEAFF. The DNA for the CDR3 is TGTGCCAGCAGCTCAATCCTGAACACTGAAGCTTTCTTT. The chain has TRBV7-9 and TRBJ1-1; D uncertain. V lost 4 bases, J lost 0 bases, and 6 bases lay in between. CDR1 and CDR2 (germline): SEHNR, FQNEAQ (reference sequence). The CDR3 totals 13 residues.

This sequence joins TRBV2 and TRBJ2-2; D is perhaps TRBD1 (6 bases). The CDR3 is 15 amino acids. Germline loops: CDR1 SNHLY, CDR2 FYNNEI. V was clipped by 4 bases and J by 3 bases, with 12 bases between them. The CDR3 coding sequence is TGTGCCAGCAGTGCAGTACGGACAGACACCGGGGAGCTGTTTTTT. Protein: CASSAVRTDTGELFF. Full variable domain (rest looked up from reference TRBV2 and TRBJ2-2): EPEVTQTPSHQVTQMGQEVILRCVPISNHLYFYWYRQILGQKVEFLVSFYNNEISEKSEIFDDQFSVERPDGSNFTLKIRSTKLEDSAMYFCASSAVRTDTGELFFGEGSRLTVL.

The chain's CDR3 is CASSAPQGDLGTGELFF. The CDR3 nucleotides read TGCGCCAGCAGCGCACCACAGGGGGATCTGGGGACCGGGGAGCTGTTTTTT. This chain links TRBV5-1 with TRBJ2-2; 8 positions agree with TRBD1. Germline trimming cut 4 bases from V and 5 bases from J; bases unmatched to any gene: 13. This CDR3 contains 17 residues. Germline-derived CDR1 and CDR2 are SGHRS and YFSETQ.

The chain carries TRBV5-4 and TRBJ1-2; 9 positions agree with TRBD1. The CDR3 is 15 residues long. The V segment lost 2 bases and the J segment 2 bases; nucleotides outside the gene matches: 4. CDR1 SGHNT and CDR2 YYREEE come from the germline V gene (reference sequence). The CDR3 sequence: CASSFMGQGNYGYTF. In DNA, the CDR3 is TGTGCCAGCAGCTTTATGGGACAGGGAAACTATGGCTACACCTTC.

The chain joins TRBV7-2 to TRBJ1-1; perhaps TRBD1 as D (5 bases). The CDR3 is made up of 16 amino acids. Germline V gene data show CDR1 as SGHTA and CDR2 as FQGNSA. The V end lost 2 bases, the J end lost 0 bases, and 13 bases lay between the germline ends. The CDR3, as DNA: TGTGCCAGCAGCTTATTCGGGGGGGGGATGAACACTGAAGCTTTCTTT. Translation: CASSLFGGGMNTEAFF.

The chain is built from TRBV5-5 and TRBJ1-1; weak D call: TRBD1 (5 bases). The germline gives CDR1 SGHKS, CDR2 YYEKEE (reference sequence). The CDR3 has 12 amino acids. Trimming took 5 bases from V and 0 from J, leaving 5 bases between them. The CDR3 DNA follows: TGTGCCAGCAGAGGGGTGAACACTGAAGCTTTCTTT. Protein sequence: CASRGVNTEAFF.